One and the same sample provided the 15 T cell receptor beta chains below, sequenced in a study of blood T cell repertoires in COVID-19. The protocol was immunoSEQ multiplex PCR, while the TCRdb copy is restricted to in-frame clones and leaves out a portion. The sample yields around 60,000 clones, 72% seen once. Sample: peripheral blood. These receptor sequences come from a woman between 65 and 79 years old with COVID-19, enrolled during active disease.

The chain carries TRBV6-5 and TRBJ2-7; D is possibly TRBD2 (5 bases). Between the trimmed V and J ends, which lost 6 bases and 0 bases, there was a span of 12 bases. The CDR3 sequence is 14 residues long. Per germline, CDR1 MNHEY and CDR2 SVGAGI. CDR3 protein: CASRRTGSSYEQYF. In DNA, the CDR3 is TGTGCCAGCAGAAGGACGGGAAGCTCCTACGAGCAGTACTTC.

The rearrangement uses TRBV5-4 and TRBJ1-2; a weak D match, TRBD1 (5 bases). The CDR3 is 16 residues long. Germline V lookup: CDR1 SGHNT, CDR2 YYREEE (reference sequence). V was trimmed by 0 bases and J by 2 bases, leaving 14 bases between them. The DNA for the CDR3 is TGTGCCAGCAGCTTGGGGGGGGGACGGATCAACTATGGCTACACCTTC. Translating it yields CASSLGGGRINYGYTF.

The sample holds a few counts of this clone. The CDR3 protein is CASSRGQGALAKNIQYF. The CDR3 region has the DNA TGTGCCAGTAGTAGAGGACAGGGGGCATTAGCCAAAAACATTCAGTACTTC. The chain is built from TRBV19 and TRBJ2-4; the match to TRBD1 covers 11 bases. Trimming at V came to 4 bases and at J to 0 bases, leaving 5 bases not matched to a gene. Germline CDR1 LNHDA, CDR2 SQIVND (reference sequence). There are 17 residues in the CDR3.

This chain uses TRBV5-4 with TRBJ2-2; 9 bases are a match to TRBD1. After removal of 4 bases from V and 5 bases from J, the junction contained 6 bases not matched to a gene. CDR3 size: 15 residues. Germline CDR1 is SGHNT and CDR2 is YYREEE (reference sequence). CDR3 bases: TGTGCCAGCAGCGTACAGGGGGCGAGGACCGGGGAGCTGTTTTTT. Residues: CASSVQGARTGELFF.

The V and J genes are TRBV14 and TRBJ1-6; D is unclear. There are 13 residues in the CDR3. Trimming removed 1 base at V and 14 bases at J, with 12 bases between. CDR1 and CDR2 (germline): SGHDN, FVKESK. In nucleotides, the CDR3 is TGTGCCAGCAGCCAAGTTACCGCCACGGCCCTCCACTTT. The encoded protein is CASSQVTATALHF.

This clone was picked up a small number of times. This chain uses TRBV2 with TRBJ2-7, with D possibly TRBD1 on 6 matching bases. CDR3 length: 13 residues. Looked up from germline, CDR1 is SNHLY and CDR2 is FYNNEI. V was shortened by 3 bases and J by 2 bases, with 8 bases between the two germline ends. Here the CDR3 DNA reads TGTGCCAGCAGTGAGGCAGGGGCCTACGAGCAGTACTTC. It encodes CASSEAGAYEQYF. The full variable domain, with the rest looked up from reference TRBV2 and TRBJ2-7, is EPEVTQTPSHQVTQMGQEVILRCVPISNHLYFYWYRQILGQKVEFLVSFYNNEISEKSEIFDDQFSVERPDGSNFTLKIRSTKLEDSAMYFCASSEAGAYEQYFGPGTRLTVT.

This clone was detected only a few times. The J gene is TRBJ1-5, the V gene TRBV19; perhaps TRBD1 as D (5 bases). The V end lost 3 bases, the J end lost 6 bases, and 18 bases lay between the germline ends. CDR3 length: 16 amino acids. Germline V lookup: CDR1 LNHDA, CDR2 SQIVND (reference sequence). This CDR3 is CASSIRDSQAGQPQHF. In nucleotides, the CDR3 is TGTGCCAGTAGTATCCGGGACTCCCAAGCGGGTCAGCCCCAGCATTTT.

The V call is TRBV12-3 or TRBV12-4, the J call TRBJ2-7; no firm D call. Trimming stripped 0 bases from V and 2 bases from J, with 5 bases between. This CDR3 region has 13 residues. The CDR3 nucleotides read TGTGCCAGCAGTTTAGCCCAAACCTACGAGCAGTACTTC. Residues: CASSLAQTYEQYF.

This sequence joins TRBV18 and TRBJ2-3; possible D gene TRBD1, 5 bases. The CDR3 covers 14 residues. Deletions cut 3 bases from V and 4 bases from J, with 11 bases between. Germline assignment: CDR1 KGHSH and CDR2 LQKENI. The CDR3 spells CASSPRQLADTQYF. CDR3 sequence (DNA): TGTGCCAGCTCACCCAGACAGCTTGCAGATACGCAGTATTTT.

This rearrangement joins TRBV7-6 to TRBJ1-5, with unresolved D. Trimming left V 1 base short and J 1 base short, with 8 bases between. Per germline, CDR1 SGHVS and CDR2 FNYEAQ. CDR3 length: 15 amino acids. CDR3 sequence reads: CASSLGLGSNQPQHF. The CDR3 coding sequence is TGTGCCAGCAGCTTAGGGCTAGGCAGCAATCAGCCCCAGCATTTT.

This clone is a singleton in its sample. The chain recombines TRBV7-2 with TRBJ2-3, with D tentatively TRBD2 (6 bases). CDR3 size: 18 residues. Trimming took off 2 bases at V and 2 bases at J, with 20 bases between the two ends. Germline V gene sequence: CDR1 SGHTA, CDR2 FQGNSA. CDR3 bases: TGTGCCAGCAGCTTAAGCCCCCTAGGGTCGGGAGTCACAGATACGCAGTATTTT. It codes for CASSLSPLGSGVTDTQYF.

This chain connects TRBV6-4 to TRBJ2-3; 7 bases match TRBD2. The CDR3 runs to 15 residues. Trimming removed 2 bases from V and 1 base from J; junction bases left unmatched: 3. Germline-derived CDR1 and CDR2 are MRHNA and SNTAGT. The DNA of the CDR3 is TGTGCCAGCAGTGACCAAAGCGGGGGCACAGATACGCAGTATTTT. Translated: CASSDQSGGTDTQYF.

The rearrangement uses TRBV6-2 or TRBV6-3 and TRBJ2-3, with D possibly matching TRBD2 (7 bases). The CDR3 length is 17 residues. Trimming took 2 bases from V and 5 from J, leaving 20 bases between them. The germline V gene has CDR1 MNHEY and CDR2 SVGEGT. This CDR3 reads CASSYPRTGGQGDTQYF. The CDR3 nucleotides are TGTGCCAGCAGTTACCCCAGGACGGGGGGCCAGGGAGATACGCAGTATTTT.

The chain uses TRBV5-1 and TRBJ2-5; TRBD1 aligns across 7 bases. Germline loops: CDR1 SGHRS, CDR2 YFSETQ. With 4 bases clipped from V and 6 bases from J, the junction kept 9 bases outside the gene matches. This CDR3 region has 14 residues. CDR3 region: CASSQGQDRQTQYF. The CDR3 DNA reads TGCGCCAGCAGCCAGGGCCAGGACAGGCAGACCCAGTACTTC. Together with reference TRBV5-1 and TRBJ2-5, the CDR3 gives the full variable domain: KAGVTQTPRYLIKTRGQQVTLSCSPISGHRSVSWYQQTPGQGLQFLFEYFSETQRNKGNFPGRFSGRQFSNSRSEMNVSTLELGDSALYLCASSQGQDRQTQYFGPGTRLLVL.

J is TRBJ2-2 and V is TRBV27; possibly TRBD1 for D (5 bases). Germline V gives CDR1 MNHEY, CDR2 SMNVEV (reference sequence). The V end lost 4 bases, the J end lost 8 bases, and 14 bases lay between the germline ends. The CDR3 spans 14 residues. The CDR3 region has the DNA TGTGCCAGCAGTTCCACCAGGGTGTCAGGGGAGCTGTTTTTT. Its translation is CASSSTRVSGELFF.